The T cell receptor beta chain under discussion was sequenced for a study of CD8+CD57+ T cells in acquired aplastic anemia. About the study: Sorted cells (CD4+ and CD8+) yielded DNA amounts that averaged around 3.1 ug.

This clonotype came up a few times. The antigen is unknown. This sequence may be a read error, since a much larger clone differs from it by one base. Patients included in sequencing had previously demonstrated CD8+CD57+ cell expansion by flow cytometry. Overall study results and limits: CD8+ Simpson's diversity did not differ significantly between patients and controls.

Genomic DNA was employed as the template in profiling TCR beta VDJ and CDR3. TCRdb re-derived calls from the reads in MiXCR, one entry per CDR3 protein. Of 400,000 to 600,000 distinct CDR3 sequences listed, approximately 32% are singletons. This CDR3 contains 15 residues. The V gene's germline CDR1 is SNHLY and CDR2 FYNNEI. Trimming cost V 2 bases and J 3 bases, with 11 bases left between them. The rearrangement joins TRBV2 to TRBJ1-5; D may be TRBD1 (6 bases). Sequenced material: sorted CD4+, CD8+, or CD8+CD57+ T cells (not recorded which) from PBMCs. This receptor was obtained from a human donor with aplastic anemia. The CDR3 nucleotides are TGTGCCAGCAGTGAAACGGACAGTTCCAATCAGCCCCAGCATTTT. Amino acids: CASSETDSSNQPQHF.